This TCR beta chain emerged from a study of blood T cell repertoires in COVID-19. The overall study: PBMCs, B-cell-depleted T cells, or T cells provided the cDNA or gDNA that made up the material.

As processed by the authors: Researchers report that nucleated cell counts were estimated from reference gene primer amplification. The table came from immunoSEQ multiplex PCR; TCRdb's copy has only in-frame clones and leaves some out. Clone size and V and J calls were adopted from that table, with D and trimming inferred from the DNA. Here the sample spans hundreds of thousands of clones, under 90% being singletons. The CDR3 loop spans 16 amino acids. Trimming removed 2 bases at V and 5 bases at J, with 18 bases between. The germline V gene has CDR1 SNHLY and CDR2 FYNNEI. Participant age was roughly 18 to 95 years, and participants resided in roughly 25 US areas. Recovered status applied to Cohort 3 donors who had two consecutive negative PCRs. It also applied to those with clearance or with symptom resolution.

Sequencing was performed on PBMCs or T cells enriched from blood (not recorded which). This TCR was recovered from a man aged 35 to 55 who had recovered from COVID-19. The chain employs TRBV2 and TRBJ1-1, with a weak D call TRBD1 (5 bases). The CDR3 DNA is TGTGCCAGCAGTGAATCAAAGGGGTGGGTGGGTACTGAAGCTTTCTTT. Translated, it gives CASSESKGWVGTEAFF.